This T cell receptor beta chain was found in a study of control samples from healthy donors and cancer patients. The germline CDR1 and CDR2 sequences are MRHNA and SNTAGT. The ends were cut back, 5 bases at V and 2 bases at J, with 13 bases in the middle. The CDR3 totals 15 residues. Sequencing used immunoSEQ multiplex PCR; TCRdb keeps in-frame clones, though not all of them. The sample lists 120,000 to 150,000 clones, less than 95% occurring once. The sequenced material came from blood. The source is a man between 18 and 29 years old in good health. The J gene is TRBJ2-1, the V gene TRBV6-4; a weak D match, TRBD1 (6 bases). CDR3 nucleotides: TGTGCCAGCAGTCCACAGGGCATTGCCTACAATGAGCAGTTCTTC. It encodes CASSPQGIAYNEQFF.